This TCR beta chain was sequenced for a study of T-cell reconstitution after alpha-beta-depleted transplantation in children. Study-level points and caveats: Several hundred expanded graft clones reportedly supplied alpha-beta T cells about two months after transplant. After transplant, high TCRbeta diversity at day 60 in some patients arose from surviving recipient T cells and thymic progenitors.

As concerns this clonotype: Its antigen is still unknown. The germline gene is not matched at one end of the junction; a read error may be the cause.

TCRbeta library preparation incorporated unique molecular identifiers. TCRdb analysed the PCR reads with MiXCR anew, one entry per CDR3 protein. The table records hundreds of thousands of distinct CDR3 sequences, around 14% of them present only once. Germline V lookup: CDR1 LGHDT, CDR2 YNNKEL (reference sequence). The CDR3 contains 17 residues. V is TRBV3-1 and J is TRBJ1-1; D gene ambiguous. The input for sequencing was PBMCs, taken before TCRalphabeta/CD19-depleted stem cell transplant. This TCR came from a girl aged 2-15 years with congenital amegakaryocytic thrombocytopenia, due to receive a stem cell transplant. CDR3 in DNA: TGTGCCAGCACCCAAGATCTAAGCGTGTACATGAACACTGAAGCTTTCTTT. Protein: CASTQDLSVYMNTEAFF.